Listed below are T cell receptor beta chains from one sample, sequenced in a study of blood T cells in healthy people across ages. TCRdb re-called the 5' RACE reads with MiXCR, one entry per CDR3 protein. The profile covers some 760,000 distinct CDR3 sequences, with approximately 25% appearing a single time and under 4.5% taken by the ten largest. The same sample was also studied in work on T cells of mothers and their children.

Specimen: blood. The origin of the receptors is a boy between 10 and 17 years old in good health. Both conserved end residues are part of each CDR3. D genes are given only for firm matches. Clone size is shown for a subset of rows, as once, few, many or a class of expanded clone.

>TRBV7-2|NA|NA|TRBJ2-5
TGTGCCAGCAGCTTAGGTTTCACCCTGGCAGAGACCCAGTACTTC
CASSLGFTLAETQYF
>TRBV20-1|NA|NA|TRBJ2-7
TGCAGTGCTAGCCGGGACCTTACCGGGTACGAGCAGTACTTC
CSASRDLTGYEQYF
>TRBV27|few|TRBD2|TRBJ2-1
TGTGCCAGCAGACCAGGACTAGCGGGATTTGGGGAGCAGTTCTTC
CASRPGLAGFGEQFF
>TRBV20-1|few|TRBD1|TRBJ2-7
TGCAGTGCTAGATCCCGGACAGGGCCCTACGAGCAGTACTTC
CSARSRTGPYEQYF
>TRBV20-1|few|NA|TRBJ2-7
TGCAGTGCTTCTAGTTACAGGGAATCCTCCTACGAGCAGTACTTC
CSASSYRESSYEQYF
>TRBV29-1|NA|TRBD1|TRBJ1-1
TGCAGCTCAGACAGGGGAATTGGAGGTGAAGCTTTCTTT
CSSDRGIGGEAFF
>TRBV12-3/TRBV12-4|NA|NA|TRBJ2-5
TGTGCCAGCAGTTTGGGCCAGGGGCCCGCCCCGCAAGAGACCCAGTACTTC
CASSLGQGPAPQETQYF
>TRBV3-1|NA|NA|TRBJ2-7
TGTGCCAGCAGCCAAGAATCGAGGGGGGGAAAATACGAGCAGTACTTC
CASSQESRGGKYEQYF
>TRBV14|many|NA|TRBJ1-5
TGTGCCAGCAGCCAAGGAGGGAACCATCAGCCCCAGCATTTT
CASSQGGNHQPQHF
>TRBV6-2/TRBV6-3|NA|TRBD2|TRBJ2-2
TGTGCCAGCGGTAGTAGCGGGGCCTTCAACACCGGGGGGCTGTTTTTT
CASGSSGAFNTGGLFF
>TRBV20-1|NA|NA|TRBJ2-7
TGCAGTGCTAGAGATCTGGCTAGACACTACGAGCAGTACTTC
CSARDLARHYEQYF
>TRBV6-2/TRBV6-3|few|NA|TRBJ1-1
TGTGCCAGCAGTCGAGACTCGGTGGGTAACACTGAAGCTTTCTTT
CASSRDSVGNTEAFF
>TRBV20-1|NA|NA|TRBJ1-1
TGCAGTGCTAGAGCACCAGGATGGGAGACTGAAGCTTTCTTT
CSARAPGWETEAFF
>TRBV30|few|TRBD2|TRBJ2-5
TGTGCCTGGAGGCATCGGGGGGTCCAAGAGACCCAGTACTTC
CAWRHRGVQETQYF
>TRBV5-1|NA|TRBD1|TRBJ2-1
TGCGCCAGCAGACAGACAGGGGGAGATTACAATGAGCAGTTCTTC
CASRQTGGDYNEQFF
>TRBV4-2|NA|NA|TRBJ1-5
TGTGCCAGCAGTCCGACACGGCAGGGGAATAGCAATCAGCCCCAGCATTTT
CASSPTRQGNSNQPQHF
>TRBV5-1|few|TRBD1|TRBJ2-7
TGCGCCAGCAGCTGGGACAGGGGGCATTACGAGCAGTACTTC
CASSWDRGHYEQYF
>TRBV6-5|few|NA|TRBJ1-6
TGTGCCAGCAGTTACAGATTTGTCCGGGGTCCGGATTCACCCCTCCACTTT
CASSYRFVRGPDSPLHF
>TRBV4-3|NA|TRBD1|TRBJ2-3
TGCGCCAGCAGTCAGCAAGACAGGGAATCAGATACGCAGTATTTT
CASSQQDRESDTQYF
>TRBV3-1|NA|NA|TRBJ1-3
TGTGCCAGCAGCCAAGCGGGAGCCCAGCCGGGAAACACCATATATTTT
CASSQAGAQPGNTIYF
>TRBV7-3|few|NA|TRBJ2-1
TGTGCCAGCAGCACGTGGGGGACTGCCCACAATGAGCAGTTCTTC
CASSTWGTAHNEQFF
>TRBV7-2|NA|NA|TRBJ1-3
TGTGCCAGCAGCTCGTTCGGAGACACCATATATTTT
CASSSFGDTIYF
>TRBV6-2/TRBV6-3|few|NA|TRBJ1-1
TGTGCCAGCAGTTACTCTGGCCAGCTGAACACTGAAGCTTTCTTT
CASSYSGQLNTEAFF